Each of the 7 T cell receptor beta chains below was sequenced from the same sample in a study of cytomegalovirus exposure and HLA in healthy donors. PCR amplification relied on 60 Vbeta primers (plus 13 Jbeta primers). Produced via immunoSEQ multiplex PCR; TCRdb's table is partial and in-frame only. The profile shows 120,000 to 150,000 clones, over 65% of them singletons. The sample taken for sequencing was PBMCs. The receptors originated from a man aged 40-50 years in good health and CMV-seropositive.

This chain uses TRBV7-9 with TRBJ1-2; no definite D call. In germline, CDR1 is SEHNR, CDR2 FQNEAQ (reference sequence). Deletions cut 0 bases from V and 6 bases from J, with 8 bases between. CDR3 length: 13 amino acids. In nucleotides, the CDR3 is TGTGCCAGCAGCTTAGCTCGGTTAGATGGCTACACCTTC. Protein sequence: CASSLARLDGYTF.

This chain connects TRBV5-1 to TRBJ2-7; D remains unclear. The V end lost 3 bases, the J end lost 7 bases, and 11 bases lay between the germline ends. The CDR3 has 12 amino acids. In germline, CDR1 is SGHRS, CDR2 YFSETQ. CDR3 sequence: CASSSSMQEQYF. In DNA form, the CDR3 reads TGCGCCAGCAGCTCCTCCATGCAGGAGCAGTACTTC.

This clone was observed a handful of times. The rearrangement joins TRBV11-2 to TRBJ2-1; the D gene is possibly TRBD2 (6 bases). V was clipped by 5 bases and J by 10 bases, with 21 bases between them. CDR1 is SGHAT and CDR2 is FQNNGV in the germline V gene. The CDR3 contains 15 residues. CDR3 bases: TGTGCCAGCAGCCCACTAGCTCTGGGGTACGGGGAGCAGTTCTTC. It codes for CASSPLALGYGEQFF.

The J gene is TRBJ1-2, the V gene TRBV28, with D unclear. Trimming took off 1 base at V and 0 bases at J, with 9 bases between the two ends. This CDR3 region has 15 residues. In germline, CDR1 is MDHEN, CDR2 SYDVKM. CDR3 in amino acids: CASSLLVRANYGYTF. DNA for the CDR3: TGTGCCAGCAGTTTATTGGTCCGAGCTAACTATGGCTACACCTTC.

The V call is TRBV27, the J call TRBJ2-7, with TRBD2 identical over 7 bases. The germline V gene encodes CDR1 MNHEY and CDR2 SMNVEV (reference sequence). The CDR3 is 16 residues long. The V and J ends lost 3 bases and 0 bases, in that order; junction bases with no gene match: 8. In DNA form, the CDR3 reads TGTGCCAGCAGTTTCTCGCTGGGCGGGAGCTCCTACGAGCAGTACTTC. It translates to CASSFSLGGSSYEQYF.

This clone appeared a single time. The chain uses TRBV14 and TRBJ1-4, with D uncertain. V lost 3 bases and J lost 0, with 23 bases in between. The CDR3 runs to 20 residues. Germline CDR1 SGHDN, CDR2 FVKESK. The DNA for the CDR3 is TGTGCCAGCAGCCAGGGTAGGAGATATGCGACGGTGACAACTAATGAAAAACTGTTTTTT. It is translated as CASSQGRRYATVTTNEKLFF.

The J gene is TRBJ2-1, the V gene TRBV5-6; 8 bases align to TRBD1. V lost 2 bases, J lost 4 bases, and 11 bases stayed unmatched. This CDR3 spans 17 amino acids. Germline V lookup: CDR1 SGHDT, CDR2 YYEEEE. The CDR3 spells CASSLLQGADHYNEQFF. The DNA of the CDR3 is TGTGCCAGCAGCTTACTCCAGGGGGCCGACCATTACAATGAGCAGTTCTTC. The complete variable domain, with remaining parts taken from reference TRBV5-6 and TRBJ2-1, reads DAGVTQSPTHLIKTRGQQVTLRCSPKSGHDTVSWYQQALGQGPQFIFQYYEEEERQRGNFPDRFSGHQFPNYSSELNVNALLLGDSALYLCASSLLQGADHYNEQFFGPGTRLTVL.